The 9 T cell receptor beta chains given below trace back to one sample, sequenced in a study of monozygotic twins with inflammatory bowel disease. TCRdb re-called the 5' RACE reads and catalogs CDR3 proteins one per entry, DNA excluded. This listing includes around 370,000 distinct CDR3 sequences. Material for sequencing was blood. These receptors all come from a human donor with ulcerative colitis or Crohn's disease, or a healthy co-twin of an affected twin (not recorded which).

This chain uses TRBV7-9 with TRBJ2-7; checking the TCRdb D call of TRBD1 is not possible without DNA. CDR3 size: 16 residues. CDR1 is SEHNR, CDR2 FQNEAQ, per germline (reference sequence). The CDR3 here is CASSLRRTGDSYEQYF.

The CDR3 protein is CASSFLPRGQGVGEQFF. This rearrangement joins TRBV28 to TRBJ2-1; TCRdb proposes TRBD1, but this gene call is untestable without DNA. The CDR3 spans 17 residues. The V gene's germline CDR1 is MDHEN and CDR2 SYDVKM.

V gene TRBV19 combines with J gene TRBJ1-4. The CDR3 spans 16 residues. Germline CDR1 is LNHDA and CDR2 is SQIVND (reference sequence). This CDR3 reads CASSMASTATNEKLFF.

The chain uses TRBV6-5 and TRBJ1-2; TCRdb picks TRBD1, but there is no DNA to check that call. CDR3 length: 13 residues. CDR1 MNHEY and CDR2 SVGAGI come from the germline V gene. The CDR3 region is CASSYGEGHGYTF.

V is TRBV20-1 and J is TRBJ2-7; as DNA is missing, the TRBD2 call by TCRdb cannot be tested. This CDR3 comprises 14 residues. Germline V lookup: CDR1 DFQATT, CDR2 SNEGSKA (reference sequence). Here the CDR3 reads CSALRTSGLYEQYF.

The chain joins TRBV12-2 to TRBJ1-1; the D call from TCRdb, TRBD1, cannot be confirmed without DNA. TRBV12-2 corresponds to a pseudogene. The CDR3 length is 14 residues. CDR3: CASRLGGTGARAFF.

CDR3: CACRGLNEQFF. This chain connects TRBV30 to TRBJ2-1; TCRdb's D call, TRBD1, is unchecked because there is no DNA. This CDR3 has 11 residues. Germline lookup yields CDR1 GTSNPN and CDR2 SVGIG (reference sequence).

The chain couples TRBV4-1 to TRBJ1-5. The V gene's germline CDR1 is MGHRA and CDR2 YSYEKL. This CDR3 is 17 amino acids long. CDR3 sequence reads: CASSPLGKESSNQPQHF.

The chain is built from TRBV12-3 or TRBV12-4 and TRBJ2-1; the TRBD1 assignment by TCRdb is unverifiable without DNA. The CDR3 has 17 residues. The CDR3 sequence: CASSYGTIARYSNEQFF.